These 18 T cell receptor beta chains came from one sample sequenced in a study of technical replicates of blood from several donors. Sequencing used immunoSEQ multiplex PCR; TCRdb keeps in-frame clones, though not all of them. The top ten clones hold 5.1% of a sample with tens of thousands of clones, 75% to 90% of them seen once. The sequencing input was PBMCs. The origin of the receptors is a human donor in good health. Some clones in this sample may be carry-over from other donors' samples.

The V call is TRBV7-9, the J call TRBJ1-5, with D perhaps matching TRBD1 (5 bases). Trimming removed 3 bases at V and 0 bases at J, with 12 bases between. CDR3 length equals 16 residues. Germline values: CDR1 SEHNR, CDR2 FQNEAQ (reference sequence). CDR3 sequence reads: CASSLGGGGSNQPQHF. The CDR3 DNA reads TGTGCCAGCAGCTTGGGGGGAGGTGGTAGCAATCAGCCCCAGCATTTT.

J is TRBJ2-7 and V is TRBV6-5; TRBD2 matches at 8 bases. Looked up from germline, CDR1 is MNHEY and CDR2 is SVGAGI. The CDR3 has 15 residues. V dropped 0 bases and J dropped 6; count of bases not matched to a gene: 7. CDR3 in DNA: TGTGCCAGCAGTTACTCGGGACTAGTCTCTGCCGAGCAGTACTTC. Translation gives CASSYSGLVSAEQYF.

This clone was seen once. The rearrangement joins TRBV9 to TRBJ1-3, with 7 bases lining up with TRBD1. This CDR3 has 16 amino acids. Germline V gene sequence: CDR1 SGDLS, CDR2 YYNGEE. With 1 base clipped from V and 6 bases from J, the junction kept 10 bases outside the gene matches. CDR3 bases: TGTGCCAGCAGCGTAATCCCGACAGGGCGCGAAAACACCATATATTTT. Residues: CASSVIPTGRENTIYF.

CDR3 sequence reads: CASSSEGSGNTIYF. CDR3 coding DNA: TGTGCCAGCAGTTCCGAGGGCTCTGGAAACACCATATATTTT. The rearrangement uses TRBV6-1 and TRBJ1-3; no definite D call. CDR3 length: 14 residues. V lost 5 bases, J lost 0 bases, and 8 bases lay in between. Germline CDR1 is MNHNS and CDR2 is SASEGT.

V gene TRBV5-1 combines with J gene TRBJ1-3; TRBD1 might be the D (6 bases). V lost 2 bases to trimming and J lost 11 bases, with 11 bases between them. Germline CDR1 SGHRS, CDR2 YFSETQ. The CDR3 is made up of 12 amino acids. CDR3 in DNA: TGCGCCAGCAGCTTTACAGGGCTACCCATATATTTT. It is translated as CASSFTGLPIYF. The full variable domain, rest sourced from reference TRBV5-1 and TRBJ1-3, is KAGVTQTPRYLIKTRGQQVTLSCSPISGHRSVSWYQQTPGQGLQFLFEYFSETQRNKGNFPGRFSGRQFSNSRSEMNVSTLELGDSALYLCASSFTGLPIYFGEGSWLTVV.

The genes are TRBV19 and TRBJ2-7, with a tentative D call TRBD1 (6 bases). V lost 1 base and J 5 bases, leaving 12 bases between the germline ends. CDR1 is LNHDA and CDR2 is SQIVND in the germline V gene (reference sequence). The CDR3 length is 14 residues. The chain's CDR3 is CASSIVGGFNEQYF. CDR3 DNA sequence: TGTGCCAGTAGTATAGTAGGGGGTTTCAACGAGCAGTACTTC. Filled out from reference TRBV19 and TRBJ2-7, the complete variable domain reads DGGITQSPKYLFRKEGQNVTLSCEQNLNHDAMYWYRQDPGQGLRLIYYSQIVNDFQKGDIAEGYSVSREKKESFPLTVTSAQKNPTAFYLCASSIVGGFNEQYFGPGTRLTVT.

The chain recombines TRBV4-1 with TRBJ2-3; a weak D match, TRBD1 (6 bases). The CDR3 extends over 16 amino acids. Germline-derived CDR1 and CDR2 are MGHRA and YSYEKL. The ends were cut back, 3 bases at V and 0 bases at J, with 13 bases in the middle. CDR3 region: CASSQPTGHSTDTQYF. The CDR3 DNA is TGCGCCAGCAGCCAGCCGACAGGCCATAGCACAGATACGCAGTATTTT.

In nucleotides, the CDR3 is TGTGCCAGCAGCCCCCTGGGGGTAGCGGGGGTGGATACGCAGTATTTT. It is translated as CASSPLGVAGVDTQYF. This sequence joins TRBV9 and TRBJ2-3, with 9 bases lining up with TRBD2. The CDR3 consists of 16 residues. Germline CDR1 is SGDLS and CDR2 is YYNGEE. After removal of 4 bases from V and 6 bases from J, the junction contained 12 bases not matched to a gene.

V is TRBV7-3 and J is TRBJ2-5; a possible D gene is TRBD2 (6 bases). From germline, CDR1 is SGHTA and CDR2 FQGTGA. The ends were cut back, 2 bases at V and 4 bases at J, with 14 bases in the middle. This CDR3 comprises 15 residues. The CDR3 region has the DNA TGTGCCAGCAGCTTAGAACGGGGGAGGTCAGAGACCCAGTACTTC. Amino acid sequence: CASSLERGRSETQYF.

The rearrangement links TRBV5-1 to TRBJ1-1; D is undetermined. Germline loops: CDR1 SGHRS, CDR2 YFSETQ. V gave up 3 bases and J gave up 0 bases, with 6 bases separating them. CDR3 length: 13 amino acids. The CDR3 protein is CASSSPMNTEAFF. The CDR3 coding sequence is TGCGCCAGCAGCTCCCCAATGAACACTGAAGCTTTCTTT.

The V call is TRBV7-8, the J call TRBJ2-1, with 13 bases identical to TRBD2. The CDR3 covers 16 residues. Germline CDR1 reads SGHVS; CDR2 reads FQNEAQ. V lost 5 bases and J lost 4; bases outside the gene matches: 5. CDR3 in DNA: TGTGCCAGCAGCCCGCCGGGACTAGCGGGATACAATGAGCAGTTCTTC. It codes for CASSPPGLAGYNEQFF.

This chain links TRBV5-5 with TRBJ2-5; 10 bases line up with TRBD2. From germline, CDR1 is SGHKS and CDR2 YYEKEE (reference sequence). V shed 4 bases and J 6 bases; nucleotides not matched to a gene: 12. This CDR3 has 16 amino acids. The CDR3 DNA sequence: TGTGCCAGCAGCCAGGTCTTTAGCGGGGGGATGAAGACCCAGTACTTC. Translated: CASSQVFSGGMKTQYF.

V and J are TRBV10-3 and TRBJ1-2; 7 nucleotides line up with TRBD1. The CDR3 sequence is 15 residues long. The V gene's germline CDR1 is ENHRY and CDR2 SYGVKD. V was pared by 6 bases and J by 4 bases, with 11 bases of the junction left unmatched. CDR3 coding DNA: TGTGCCATCAGCCAACTGTCCGGGACAGCCTATGGCTACACCTTC. Its translation is CAISQLSGTAYGYTF.

The chain joins TRBV15 to TRBJ2-7; TRBD1 matches 9 bases. Germline loops: CDR1 LNHNV, CDR2 YYDKDF (reference sequence). The CDR3 contains 17 residues. Trimming removed 1 base from V and 3 bases from J; junction bases left unmatched: 10. Here the CDR3 reads CATSRGPRQGGGYEQYF. The CDR3 DNA reads as TGTGCCACCAGCAGAGGCCCCCGACAGGGGGGAGGCTACGAGCAGTACTTC.

The genes are TRBV27 and TRBJ2-7; 9 bases are shared with TRBD1. V was pared by 0 bases and J by 2 bases, with 2 bases of the junction left unmatched. Germline values: CDR1 MNHEY, CDR2 SMNVEV (reference sequence). CDR3 length: 15 amino acids. CDR3 amino acids: CASSLSGTGTYEQYF. The CDR3 region has the DNA TGTGCCAGCAGTTTATCCGGGACAGGGACCTACGAGCAGTACTTC.

The chain links TRBV6-1 to TRBJ2-4, with TRBD2 matching over 11 bases. The CDR3 runs 15 residues. Germline V lookup: CDR1 MNHNS, CDR2 SASEGT. Trimming removed 3 bases from V and 10 bases from J; junction bases left unmatched: 8. The chain's CDR3 is CASSDRPGTSGIQYF. The CDR3 nucleotides read TGTGCCAGCAGTGATCGACCCGGGACTAGCGGTATTCAGTACTTC.

The chain recombines TRBV2 with TRBJ2-5; a possible D gene is TRBD2 (5 bases). Germline loops: CDR1 SNHLY, CDR2 FYNNEI. Between the trimmed V and J ends, which lost 10 bases and 1 base, there was a span of 13 bases. The CDR3 is 13 residues long. The CDR3 bases are TGTGCCACCGAACCGGGGTCCCAAGAGACCCAGTACTTC. Encoded protein: CATEPGSQETQYF.

The chain is built from TRBV6-5 and TRBJ2-5, with D maybe TRBD2 (6 bases). V lost 10 bases, J lost 4 bases, and 16 bases lay in between. Germline V gene lookup returns CDR1 MNHEY and CDR2 SVGAGI. The CDR3 consists of 13 residues. Written as DNA, the CDR3 is TGTGCCACGGGGGTCGGTGGGGGAGAGACCCAGTACTTC. It is translated as CATGVGGGETQYF.